These 20 T cell receptor beta chains originate from one sample sequenced in a study of tumor and adjacent non-tumor tissue in lung cancer. The template was RNA from unsorted bulk tissue. A modified ARM-PCR protocol with three rounds of nested PCR amplified TCRbeta. TCRdb called the multiplex PCR reads again in MiXCR, with one record for every CDR3 protein. The sample consists of tens of thousands of distinct CDR3 sequences, roughly 72% of them appearing once. The sequenced sample consisted of lung tumor tissue. These receptors came from a woman aged 35 to 49 with non-small cell lung cancer.

This clonotype came up once. A much more abundant neighbour one base away suggests this may be a read error. The genes are TRBV5-1 and TRBJ2-3; D is unclear. The germline CDR1 and CDR2 sequences are SGHRS and YFSETQ. The CDR3 length is 12 residues. CDR3 sequence (DNA): TGCGCCTGCAGCTTGTCGGCAGATACGCAGTATTTT. Amino acid sequence: CACSLSADTQYF.

Remarks on this clonotype: The junction shows a germline mismatch at one end, possibly a read error. This sequence joins TRBV20-1 and TRBJ1-5, with no clear D. The CDR3 length is 15 residues. Germline assignment: CDR1 DFQATT and CDR2 SNEGSKA (reference sequence). The CDR3 spells CSARDPDGSNQPPHF. Written as DNA, the CDR3 is TGCAGTGCTAGAGATCCCGATGGTAGCAATCAGCCCCCGCATTTT.

Note on this clonotype: A junction end diverges from the germline sequence, so it may reflect a read error. The chain is built from TRBV20-1 and TRBJ2-7; D is tentatively TRBD1 or TRBD2 (5 bases each). CDR1 is DFQATT and CDR2 is SNEGSKA in the germline V gene (reference sequence). The CDR3 length is 14 residues. The CDR3 sequence: CSSGRDGVSYQQYF. CDR3 nucleotides: TGCAGTTCTGGCCGGGACGGTGTCTCCTACCAGCAGTACTTC.

Comments on this clonotype: A read error is likely, as this CDR3 ends without the conserved phenylalanine or tryptophan. In DNA, the CDR3 is TGTGCCAGCAATGCGACCGGTCCCGGACGTGAGCAGTTCCTC. This encodes CASNATGPGREQFL. The chain joins TRBV6-2 or TRBV6-3 to TRBJ2-1; D is uncertain. CDR3 length equals 14 residues. Per the germline V gene, CDR1 is MNHEY and CDR2 is SVGEGT. Between the trimmed V and J ends, which lost 7 bases and 9 bases, there was a span of 19 bases.

To note about this clonotype: A read error may produce the germline difference seen at one junction end. This chain uses TRBV6-5 with TRBJ2-3; 7 bases fit TRBD1. From germline, CDR1 is MNHEY and CDR2 SVGAGI. This CDR3 has 13 residues. The CDR3 protein is CATQGVVMDTHYF. CDR3 sequence (DNA): TGTGCCACTCAGGGGGTAGTAATGGATACGCATTATTTT.

Of note for this clonotype: The junction departs from the called germline gene at one end, perhaps through a read error. The chain is built from TRBV10-1 and TRBJ2-7; 10 nucleotides match TRBD1. CDR1 and CDR2 from the germline V gene are WNHNN and SYGVQD (reference sequence). The length of the CDR3 is 16 residues. In nucleotides, the CDR3 is TGCGCCAACAGTGAGTCGATGACAGGGGGCCCCTACGAGCAGTATTTC. Amino acids: CANSESMTGGPYEQYF.

As concerns this clonotype: At one boundary the junction diverges from the germline segment, which might be a read error. The chain uses TRBV11-2 and TRBJ2-1, with 9 bases that match TRBD2. This CDR3 has 14 amino acids. Looked up from germline, CDR1 is SGHAT and CDR2 is FQNNGV. This CDR3 is CASSLGTSYIEQLF. The CDR3 DNA reads as TGTGCCAGTAGCTTAGGGACTAGCTACATTGAGCAGTTATTC.

On this clonotype: A much larger clonotype is one base distant, so this may be a read error. The chain couples TRBV12-3 or TRBV12-4 to TRBJ1-6; the D gene is possibly TRBD1 (6 bases). This CDR3 spans 15 amino acids. The DNA for the CDR3 is TGTGTCAGCAGAGCCGGGACATTCTATAATTCACCCCTCCACTTT. Translated: CVSRAGTFYNSPLHF.

This clonotype was detected many times. The V and J genes are TRBV6-1 and TRBJ2-2, with 9 bases identical to TRBD2. The CDR3 covers 18 residues. Trimming removed 2 bases from V and 8 bases from J; junction bases left unmatched: 15. Germline CDR1 and CDR2: MNHNS and SASEGT. The CDR3 nucleotides are TGTGCCAGCAGTGAACTGCTTGTGGCGGGGGGGCCTACAGGGGAGCTGTTTTTT. The encoded protein is CASSELLVAGGPTGELFF.

With regard to this clonotype: Compared with germline, one end of the junction differs, possibly owing to a read error. The chain carries TRBV29-1 and TRBJ2-1; 9 bases map to TRBD2. CDR1 is SQVTM and CDR2 is ANQGSEA in the germline V gene. The CDR3 totals 14 residues. The CDR3 sequence is CSATSGFSYNEQHF. Here the CDR3 DNA reads TGCAGCGCGACTAGCGGTTTTTCTTACAATGAGCAGCACTTC.

Comments on this clonotype: A much larger clone differs by one base, so this may be a read error. The rearrangement joins TRBV5-1 to TRBJ2-7; D gene uncertain. Germline V lookup: CDR1 SGHRS, CDR2 YFSETQ. CDR3 length equals 11 residues. In DNA, the CDR3 is TGCGCCAACAGCTTGGCCCGTGGAAGGATTTTC. Translating gives CANSLARGRIF.

In regard to this clonotype: This clone may be a read error of a much larger clone one base away. The gene calls are TRBV20-1 and TRBJ1-5; 7 nucleotides align to TRBD1. This CDR3 comprises 15 residues. CDR1 and CDR2 from the germline V gene are DFQATT and SNEGSKA (reference sequence). CDR3 sequence: CSASPPRGGNQPHHF. CDR3 in DNA: TGCAGTGCCTCTCCCCCCAGGGGGGGGAATCAGCCCCATCATTTT.

Turning to this clonotype: This could be a read error, since a much larger clone is one nucleotide away. The chain employs TRBV21-1 and TRBJ2-1; the D call in the table, TRBD1, was not verified against the DNA. TRBV21-1 is a listed pseudogene. This CDR3 has 14 amino acids. The DNA of the CDR3 is TGTGCCAGCACCGGTGGGGGCGGGCGGGAGGAGCAGCTCTTC. Translated: CASTGGGGREEQLF.

The chain carries TRBV24-1 and TRBJ2-2; the match to TRBD1 covers 7 bases. The germline CDR1 and CDR2 sequences are KGHDR and SFDVKD. The V segment lost 9 bases and the J segment 0 bases; nucleotides outside the gene matches: 6. The CDR3 is made up of 15 amino acids. CDR3 region: CATGGTVANTGELFF. The CDR3 DNA reads TGTGCCACCGGTGGGACAGTAGCGAACACCGGGGAGCTGTTTTTT.

There are a few counts of this clonotype. A single base separates this from a much larger clone, so it may be a read error. The rearrangement joins TRBV20-1 to TRBJ2-3; TRBD1 might be the D (6 bases). The CDR3 sequence is 13 residues long. Germline lookup yields CDR1 DFQATT and CDR2 SNEGSKA (reference sequence). CDR3 sequence reads: CSVRPADRDTQYF. CDR3 DNA: TGCAGTGTTAGACCGGCGGACAGAGATACGCAGTATTTT.

Regarding this clonotype: One end of the junction is discordant with germline, which a read error may explain. This chain joins TRBV5-4 and TRBJ1-6; D is unclear. Per the germline V gene, CDR1 is SGHNT and CDR2 is YYREEE (reference sequence). This CDR3 spans 14 amino acids. Written as DNA, the CDR3 is TGTGCCAACAGCCCCGGCTTGGGATTCTCACCCCTCCACTTT. It specifies CANSPGLGFSPLHF.

This clonotype has at least ten counts. The gene calls are TRBV10-3 and TRBJ1-3, with D possibly being TRBD1 (6 bases). CDR1 ENHRY and CDR2 SYGVKD come from the germline V gene. Trimming removed 7 bases from V and 0 bases from J, with 13 bases in between. This CDR3 contains 15 residues. This CDR3 reads CAITRDINSGNTIYF. For the CDR3, the DNA is TGTGCCATCACCAGGGACATCAACTCTGGAAACACCATATATTTT.

This chain links TRBV4-2 with TRBJ2-2; 10 nucleotides line up with TRBD1. CDR1 and CDR2 (germline): LGHNA, YNFKEQ. CDR3 length equals 17 residues. In DNA, the CDR3 is TGTGTCACTAGCCAAGAAAGGATAGGACAGGGGGCCGGGGAGCTGTTTTTT. It is translated as CVTSQERIGQGAGELFF.

For this clonotype: In this CDR3 the conserved last residue, phenylalanine or tryptophan, is missing, so a read error is likely. This chain joins TRBV11-2 and TRBJ1-2; D uncertain. Germline V lookup: CDR1 SGHAT, CDR2 FQNNGV. Trimming took off 9 bases at V and 7 bases at J, with 21 bases between the two ends. This CDR3 contains 14 residues. CDR3 in amino acids: CARSDQQRFSGYTI. In DNA, the CDR3 is TGTGCCAGAAGCGATCAACAGAGATTCTCTGGCTACACCATC.

This clonotype was recorded a few times. This sequence may be a read error, since a much larger clone differs from it by one base. This chain uses TRBV10-3 with TRBJ2-3; 8 bases map to TRBD2. CDR1 is ENHRY and CDR2 is SYGVKD in the germline V gene. The CDR3 runs to 13 residues. CDR3 DNA sequence: TGTGTCATCATGCCGGGAGGGGAAGATACGCAGTATTTT. Translated, it gives CVIMPGGEDTQYF.